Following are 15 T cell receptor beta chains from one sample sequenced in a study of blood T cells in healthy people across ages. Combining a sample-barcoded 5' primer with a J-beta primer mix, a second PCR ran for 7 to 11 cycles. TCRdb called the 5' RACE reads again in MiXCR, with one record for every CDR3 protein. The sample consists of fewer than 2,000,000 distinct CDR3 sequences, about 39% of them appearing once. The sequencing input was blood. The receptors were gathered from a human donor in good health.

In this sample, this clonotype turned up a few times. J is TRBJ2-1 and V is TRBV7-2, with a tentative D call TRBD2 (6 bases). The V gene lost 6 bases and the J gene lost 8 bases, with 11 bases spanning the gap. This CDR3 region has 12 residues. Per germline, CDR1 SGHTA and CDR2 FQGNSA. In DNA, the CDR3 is TGTGCCAGCAGTTGGGGGGACTATGAGCAGTTCTTC. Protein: CASSWGDYEQFF. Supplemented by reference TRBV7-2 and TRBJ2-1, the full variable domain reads GAGVSQSPSNKVTEKGKDVELRCDPISGHTALYWYRQSLGQGLEFLIYFQGNSAPDKSGLPSDRFSAERTGGSVSTLTIQRTQQEDSAVYLCASSWGDYEQFFGPGTRLTVL.

The CDR3 DNA follows: TGCGCCAGCAGCCAAGATTCTGTGGGAGATACGCAGTATTTT. It yields the protein CASSQDSVGDTQYF. V and J are TRBV4-3 and TRBJ2-3; D remains ambiguous. CDR1 is LGHNA and CDR2 is YSLEER in the germline V gene. This CDR3 has 14 amino acids. Between the trimmed V and J ends, which lost 0 bases and 5 bases, there was a span of 9 bases.

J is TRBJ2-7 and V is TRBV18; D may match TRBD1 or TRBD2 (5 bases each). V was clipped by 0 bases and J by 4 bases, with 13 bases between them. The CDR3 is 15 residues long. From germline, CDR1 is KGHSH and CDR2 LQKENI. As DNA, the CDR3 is TGTGCCAGCTCACCACCCGGGGCTTTAAGGTACGAGCAGTACTTC. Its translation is CASSPPGALRYEQYF.

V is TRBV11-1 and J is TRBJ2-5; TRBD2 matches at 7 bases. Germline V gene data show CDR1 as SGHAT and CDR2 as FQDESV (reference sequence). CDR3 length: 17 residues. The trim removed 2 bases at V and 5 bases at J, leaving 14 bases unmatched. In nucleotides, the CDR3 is TGTGCCAGCAGCTTATTTGAAGTAGCTAGCGGATGGGAGACCCAGTACTTC. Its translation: CASSLFEVASGWETQYF.

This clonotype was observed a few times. CDR3 sequence reads: CASSPRAQGMNTEAFF. In DNA, the CDR3 is TGCGCCAGCAGCCCGAGGGCGCAGGGCATGAACACTGAAGCTTTCTTT. The J gene is TRBJ1-1, the V gene TRBV5-1; a possible D gene is TRBD1 (5 bases). Germline V gives CDR1 SGHRS, CDR2 YFSETQ. V lost 4 bases and J lost 0, with 16 bases in between. The CDR3 is 16 amino acids.

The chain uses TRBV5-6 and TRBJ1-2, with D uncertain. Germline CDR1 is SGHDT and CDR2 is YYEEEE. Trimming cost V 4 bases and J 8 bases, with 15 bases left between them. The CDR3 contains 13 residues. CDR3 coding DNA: TGTGCCAGCAGCCCACAAGTCGGTCGGGGCTACACCTTC. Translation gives CASSPQVGRGYTF.

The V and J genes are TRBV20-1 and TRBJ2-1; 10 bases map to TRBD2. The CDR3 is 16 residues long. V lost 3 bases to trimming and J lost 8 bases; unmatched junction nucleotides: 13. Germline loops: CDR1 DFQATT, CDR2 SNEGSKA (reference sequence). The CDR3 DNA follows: TGCAGTGCTAGTCCCGAAGCGGGGGGGCCGATGGATGAGCAGTTCTTC. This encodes CSASPEAGGPMDEQFF.

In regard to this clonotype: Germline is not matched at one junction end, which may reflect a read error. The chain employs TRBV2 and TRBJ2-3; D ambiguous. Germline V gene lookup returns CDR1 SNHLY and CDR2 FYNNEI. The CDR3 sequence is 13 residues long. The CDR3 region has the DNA TGTGTCAGCAGTAGGTTAGTCACCGATACGCAGTATTTT. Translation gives CVSSRLVTDTQYF.

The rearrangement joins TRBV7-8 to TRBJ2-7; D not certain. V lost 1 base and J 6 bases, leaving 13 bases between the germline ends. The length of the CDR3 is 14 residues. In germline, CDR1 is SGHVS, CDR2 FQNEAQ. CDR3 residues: CASSLVRSRSEQYF. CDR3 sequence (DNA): TGTGCCAGCAGCTTAGTGAGGAGTCGAAGCGAGCAGTACTTC. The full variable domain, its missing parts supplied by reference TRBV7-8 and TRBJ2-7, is GAGVSQSPRYKVAKRGQDVALRCDPISGHVSLFWYQQALGQGPEFLTYFQNEAQLDKSGLPSDRFFAERPEGSVSTLKIQRTQQEDSAVYLCASSLVRSRSEQYFGPGTRLTVT.

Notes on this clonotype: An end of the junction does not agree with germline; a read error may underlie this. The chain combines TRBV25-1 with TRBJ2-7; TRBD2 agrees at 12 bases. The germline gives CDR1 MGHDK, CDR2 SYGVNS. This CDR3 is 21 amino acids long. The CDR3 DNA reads TGTACCAGCAGTACAACTGGAACTAGCGGGGGGCCCTCTCAAGGCTCCTACGAGCAGTACTTC. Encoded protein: CTSSTTGTSGGPSQGSYEQYF.

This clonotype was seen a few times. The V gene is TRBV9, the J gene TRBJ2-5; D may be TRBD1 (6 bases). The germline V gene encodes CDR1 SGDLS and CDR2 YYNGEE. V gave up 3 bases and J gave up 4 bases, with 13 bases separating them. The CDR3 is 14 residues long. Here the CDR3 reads CASSAPTGRETQYF. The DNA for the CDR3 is TGTGCCAGCAGCGCACCTACAGGGCGAGAGACCCAGTACTTC.

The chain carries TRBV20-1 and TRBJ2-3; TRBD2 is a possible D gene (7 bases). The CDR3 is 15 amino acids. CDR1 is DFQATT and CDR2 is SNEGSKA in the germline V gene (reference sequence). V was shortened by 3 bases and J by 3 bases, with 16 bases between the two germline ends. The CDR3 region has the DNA TGCAGTGCTAGTGGGCCCGGGGGGCGGACAGATACGCAGTATTTT. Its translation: CSASGPGGRTDTQYF.

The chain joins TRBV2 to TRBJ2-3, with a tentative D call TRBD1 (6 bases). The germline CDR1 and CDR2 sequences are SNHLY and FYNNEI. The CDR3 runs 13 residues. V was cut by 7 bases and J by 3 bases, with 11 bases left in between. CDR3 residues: CASILGGTDTQYF. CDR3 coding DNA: TGTGCCAGCATATTAGGGGGAACAGATACGCAGTATTTT.

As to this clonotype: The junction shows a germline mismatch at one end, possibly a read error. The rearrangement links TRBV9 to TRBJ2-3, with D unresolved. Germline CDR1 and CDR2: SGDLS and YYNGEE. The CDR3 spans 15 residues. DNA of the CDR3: TGTGTCAGCAGCGTATGGACCGCCAGCACAGATACGCAGTATTTT. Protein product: CVSSVWTASTDTQYF.

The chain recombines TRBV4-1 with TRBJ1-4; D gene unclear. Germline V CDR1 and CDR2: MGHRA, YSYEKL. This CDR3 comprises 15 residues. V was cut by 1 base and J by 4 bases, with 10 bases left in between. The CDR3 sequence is CASSQVSGVNEKLFF. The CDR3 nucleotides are TGCGCCAGCAGCCAAGTTTCAGGAGTTAATGAAAAACTGTTTTTT.